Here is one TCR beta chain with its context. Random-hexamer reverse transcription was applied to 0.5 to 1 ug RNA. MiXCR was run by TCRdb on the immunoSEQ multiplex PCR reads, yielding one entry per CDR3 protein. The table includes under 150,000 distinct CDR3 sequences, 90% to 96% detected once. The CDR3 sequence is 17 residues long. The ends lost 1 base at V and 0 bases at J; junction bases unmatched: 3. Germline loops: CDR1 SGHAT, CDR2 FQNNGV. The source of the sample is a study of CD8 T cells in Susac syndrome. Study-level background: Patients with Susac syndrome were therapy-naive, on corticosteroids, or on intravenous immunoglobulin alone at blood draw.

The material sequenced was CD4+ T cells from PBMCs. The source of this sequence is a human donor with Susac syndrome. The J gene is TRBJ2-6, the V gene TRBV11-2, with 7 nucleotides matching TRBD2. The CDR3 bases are TGTGCCAGCAGCTTAGGGGACTACAACTCTGGGGCCAACGTCCTGACTTTC. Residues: CASSLGDYNSGANVLTF.